What follows are 20 T cell receptor beta chains derived from one specimen sequenced in a study of T cell repertoires in cytomegalovirus infection. A single record per CDR3 protein comes from TCRdb applying MiXCR to the reads. The sample records 100,000 to 150,000 distinct CDR3 sequences, around 32% being singletons. Their antigens remain unidentified. The sample in question was CD8+ T cells from cultured PBMCs, obtained from culture after CMV antigen stimulation. These receptor sequences come from a human donor in good health (CMV status not recorded). Some clones in this sample may be carry-over from other donors' samples.

This clonotype appeared a few times. V and J are TRBV27 and TRBJ2-7; TRBD1 matches at 7 bases. V trimming: 1 base; J trimming: 6 bases; junction bases outside the gene matches: 3. Per germline, CDR1 MNHEY and CDR2 SMNVEV (reference sequence). The CDR3 contains 13 residues. The chain's CDR3 is CASSLYRGGEQYF. The CDR3 nucleotides are TGTGCCAGCAGTTTATACAGGGGTGGCGAGCAGTACTTC.

V and J are TRBV20-1 and TRBJ1-5; TRBD1 agrees at 9 bases. The CDR3 contains 13 residues. Trimming took 5 bases from V and 4 from J; bases not matched to a gene: 3. The germline V gene encodes CDR1 DFQATT and CDR2 SNEGSKA (reference sequence). The CDR3 DNA follows: TGCAGTGCTTATGGACAGGGGAATCAGCCCCAGCATTTT. Translation gives CSAYGQGNQPQHF.

This clonotype was seen ten or more times. The chain employs TRBV7-2 and TRBJ2-7, with D unclear. The CDR3 sequence is 14 residues long. In germline, CDR1 is SGHTA, CDR2 FQGNSA. V was shortened by 3 bases and J by 7 bases, with 16 bases between the two germline ends. CDR3 sequence reads: CASSLALGFEEQYF. The CDR3 DNA reads TGTGCCAGCAGCTTGGCGTTGGGCTTCGAAGAGCAGTACTTC.

V is TRBV28 and J is TRBJ2-5; weak D call: TRBD1 (6 bases). Trimming took 5 bases from V and 4 from J, leaving 14 bases between them. This CDR3 region has 14 residues. The germline V gene has CDR1 MDHEN and CDR2 SYDVKM. As DNA, the CDR3 is TGTGCCAGCAGTCTGGTACAGGGCGGAGAGACCCAGTACTTC. The encoded protein is CASSLVQGGETQYF.

The chain links TRBV4-1 to TRBJ2-2, with D perhaps being TRBD1 or TRBD2 (5 bases each). The CDR3 extends over 14 amino acids. Trimming cost V 4 bases and J 2 bases, with 8 bases left between them. The germline gives CDR1 MGHRA, CDR2 YSYEKL. CDR3 loop: CASSRGSNTGELFF. The DNA of the CDR3 is TGCGCCAGCAGCCGGGGGAGTAACACCGGGGAGCTGTTTTTT.

The chain has TRBV29-1 and TRBJ1-2; a possible D gene is TRBD1 (5 bases). This CDR3 spans 12 amino acids. Germline CDR1 SQVTM, CDR2 ANQGSEA. Trimming took 5 bases from V and 7 from J, leaving 14 bases between them. The CDR3 sequence is CSVSGRVGGYTF. DNA for the CDR3: TGCAGCGTTTCAGGGAGGGTCGGTGGCTACACCTTC. Together with reference TRBV29-1 and TRBJ1-2, the CDR3 gives the full variable domain: SAVISQKPSRDICQRGTSLTIQCQVDSQVTMMFWYRQQPGQSLTLIATANQGSEATYESGFVIDKFPISRPNLTFSTLTVSNMSPEDSSIYLCSVSGRVGGYTFGSGTRLTVV.

This chain uses TRBV7-6 with TRBJ1-6, with TRBD1 as a possible D gene (6 bases). The germline V gene encodes CDR1 SGHVS and CDR2 FNYEAQ. Trimming stripped 5 bases from V and 0 bases from J, with 14 bases between. This CDR3 has 17 amino acids. CDR3 coding DNA: TGTGCCAGCAGCAGAAACAGGGCCCGCTCCTATAATTCACCCCTCCACTTT. Translated, it gives CASSRNRARSYNSPLHF.

The chain joins TRBV27 to TRBJ1-2, with TRBD1 as a possible D gene (6 bases). The V end was cut by 2 bases, the J end by 4 bases, with 8 bases between. CDR1 MNHEY and CDR2 SMNVEV come from the germline V gene (reference sequence). This CDR3 comprises 13 residues. DNA for the CDR3: TGTGCCAGCAGTTTAGACAGGTTCTATGGCTACACCTTC. Protein sequence: CASSLDRFYGYTF.

The chain is built from TRBV7-9 and TRBJ1-6; 10 bases line up with TRBD1. CDR3 length: 15 residues. Germline values: CDR1 SEHNR, CDR2 FQNEAQ (reference sequence). Germline trimming cut 5 bases from V and 8 bases from J; bases unmatched to any gene: 6. The DNA for the CDR3 is TGTGCCAGCAGCATGGGACAGGGGACCGATTCACCCCTCCACTTT. This codes for CASSMGQGTDSPLHF. The full variable domain, its missing parts supplied by reference TRBV7-9 and TRBJ1-6, is DTGVSQNPRHKITKRGQNVTFRCDPISEHNRLYWYRQTLGQGPEFLTYFQNEAQLEKSRLLSDRFSAERPKGSFSTLEIQRTEQGDSAMYLCASSMGQGTDSPLHFGNGTRLTVT.

This clonotype has more than one count but fewer than ten. This chain joins TRBV4-1 and TRBJ2-7; D remains ambiguous. The length of the CDR3 is 15 residues. V lost 0 bases to trimming and J lost 0 bases, with 9 bases between them. The germline V gene encodes CDR1 MGHRA and CDR2 YSYEKL. DNA of the CDR3: TGCGCCAGCAGCCAAGAGGAACGGGCCTCCTACGAGCAGTACTTC. This gives the protein CASSQEERASYEQYF.

The rearrangement joins TRBV6-1 to TRBJ2-7; D perhaps matches TRBD2 (5 bases). V shed 2 bases and J shed 7 bases, with 15 bases lying between them. Looked up from germline, CDR1 is MNHNS and CDR2 is SASEGT. The CDR3 is 14 amino acids. CDR3 nucleotides: TGTGCCAGCAGTGAACCCAGTGGAGGTCTAGAGCAGTACTTC. Protein product: CASSEPSGGLEQYF.

The chain couples TRBV6-8 to TRBJ1-1, with 7 bases matching TRBD1. The V segment lost 0 bases and the J segment 8 bases; nucleotides outside the gene matches: 3. The CDR3 runs 13 residues. Germline V gene sequence: CDR1 MNHGY, CDR2 SAAAGT. The CDR3 nucleotides are TGTGCCAGCAGTTACTCCACAGGGGCCGAAGCTTTCTTT. Protein sequence: CASSYSTGAEAFF.

This clonotype was seen more than once but under ten times. V is TRBV7-8 and J is TRBJ2-1, with no clear D. V lost 5 bases and J 5 bases, leaving 10 bases between the germline ends. The germline gives CDR1 SGHVS, CDR2 FQNEAQ. The CDR3 extends over 13 amino acids. CDR3 region: CASSPDGHNEQFF. The CDR3 DNA reads as TGTGCCAGCAGCCCCGACGGACACAATGAGCAGTTCTTC.

This clonotype was picked up a small number of times. The V and J genes are TRBV7-2 and TRBJ2-1, with D perhaps being TRBD1 or TRBD2 (7 bases each). The V gene's germline CDR1 is SGHTA and CDR2 FQGNSA. Trimming cost V 4 bases and J 0 bases, with 19 bases left between them. This CDR3 contains 18 residues. CDR3 nucleotide sequence: TGTGCCAGCAGCTATTCGGGGAGGGGGCCGAGCTCCTACAATGAGCAGTTCTTC. It is translated as CASSYSGRGPSSYNEQFF.

The chain uses TRBV4-1 and TRBJ2-7, with D unresolved. In germline, CDR1 is MGHRA, CDR2 YSYEKL. The CDR3 runs 15 residues. Trimming cost V 0 bases and J 2 bases, with 11 bases left between them. CDR3 loop: CASSQDSGWPYEQYF. The CDR3 region has the DNA TGCGCCAGCAGCCAAGATTCCGGGTGGCCCTACGAGCAGTACTTC.

This clonotype was counted at least ten times. V and J are TRBV7-2 and TRBJ2-3; 10 bases map to TRBD2. The CDR3 has 17 residues. In germline, CDR1 is SGHTA, CDR2 FQGNSA. With 5 bases clipped from V and 2 bases from J, the junction kept 10 bases outside the gene matches. CDR3 sequence: CASSVSLAGAVTDTQYF. CDR3 coding DNA: TGTGCCAGCAGCGTTAGTCTAGCGGGGGCTGTCACAGATACGCAGTATTTT.

The genes are TRBV19 and TRBJ2-7; 9 positions match TRBD1. The junction had 6 bases not matched to a gene; V was cut back by 6 bases and J by 3 bases. The CDR3 extends over 14 amino acids. Germline V gene lookup returns CDR1 LNHDA and CDR2 SQIVND (reference sequence). CDR3 residues: CASSLGQGFYEQYF. Written as DNA, the CDR3 is TGTGCCAGTAGCTTGGGACAGGGCTTCTACGAGCAGTACTTC.

This clonotype was counted between two and nine times. The CDR3 coding sequence is TGTGCCACCAGTGGGGTCTACGTGGTTGGCCCGGGGCATCACAATGAGCAGTTCTTC. Amino acid sequence: CATSGVYVVGPGHHNEQFF. The gene calls are TRBV24-1 and TRBJ2-1, with D perhaps being TRBD1 or TRBD2 (5 bases each). Looked up from germline, CDR1 is KGHDR and CDR2 is SFDVKD. The CDR3 is 19 residues long. Between the trimmed V and J ends, which lost 5 bases and 5 bases, there was a span of 27 bases.

The chain employs TRBV7-2 and TRBJ2-2; D gene uncertain. Germline CDR1 reads SGHTA; CDR2 reads FQGNSA. Trimming removed 4 bases at V and 4 bases at J, with 10 bases between. The CDR3 sequence is 14 residues long. The CDR3 nucleotides are TGTGCCAGCAGCTACTATTGGGGCACCGGGGAGCTGTTTTTT. It encodes CASSYYWGTGELFF.

This chain joins TRBV25-1 and TRBJ1-2, with no clear D. The CDR3 sequence is 11 residues long. Germline V gene data show CDR1 as MGHDK and CDR2 as SYGVNS. Between the trimmed V and J ends, which lost 8 bases and 8 bases, there was a span of 12 bases. CDR3 loop: CASAVGYGYTF. The CDR3 region has the DNA TGTGCCAGCGCGGTGGGGTACGGCTACACCTTC.